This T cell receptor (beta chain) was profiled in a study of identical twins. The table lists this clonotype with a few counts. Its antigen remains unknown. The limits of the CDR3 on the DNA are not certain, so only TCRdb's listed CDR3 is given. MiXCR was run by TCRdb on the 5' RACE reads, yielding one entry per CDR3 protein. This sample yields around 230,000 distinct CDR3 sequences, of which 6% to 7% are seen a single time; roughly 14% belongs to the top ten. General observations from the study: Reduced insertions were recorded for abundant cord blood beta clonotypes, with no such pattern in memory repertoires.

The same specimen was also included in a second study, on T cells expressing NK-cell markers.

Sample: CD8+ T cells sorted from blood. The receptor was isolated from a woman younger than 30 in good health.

The CDR3 protein is CASSSSGQGVPDTQYF. The chain recombines TRBV6-2 or TRBV6-3 with TRBJ2-3; TRBD1, the D gene given by the table, was not confirmed from the DNA. Germline loops: CDR1 MNHEY, CDR2 SVGEGT. Counting both end residues, the CDR3 totals 16 amino acids.